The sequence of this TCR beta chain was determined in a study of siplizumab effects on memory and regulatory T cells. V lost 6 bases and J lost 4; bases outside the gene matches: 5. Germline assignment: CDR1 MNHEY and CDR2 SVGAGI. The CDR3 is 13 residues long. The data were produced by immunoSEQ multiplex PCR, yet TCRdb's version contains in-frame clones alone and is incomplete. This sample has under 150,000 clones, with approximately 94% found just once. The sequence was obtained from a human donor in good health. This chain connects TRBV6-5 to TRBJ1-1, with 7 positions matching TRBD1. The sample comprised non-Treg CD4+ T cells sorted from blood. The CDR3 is CASSQGGRTEAFF. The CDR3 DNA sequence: TGTGCCAGCAGCCAGGGGGGGCGCACTGAAGCTTTCTTT.